The 12 T cell receptor beta chains below come from one sample, sequenced in a study of OX40 agonist ivuxolimab in advanced cancers. The method was immunoSEQ multiplex PCR; TCRdb's version includes in-frame clones alone and lacks a portion of them. The sample has approximately 100,000 clones; about 90% are singletons. Sequenced material: CD4+ or CD8+ T cells sorted from blood, taken in a trial of the OX40 agonist ivuxolimab. The receptor source for this set is an adult with an advanced solid tumor such as melanoma, head and neck, liver or kidney cancer.

The V gene is TRBV4-1, the J gene TRBJ2-3, with D possibly being TRBD2 (5 bases). This CDR3 has 14 residues. V was shortened by 3 bases and J by 8 bases, with 15 bases between the two germline ends. From germline, CDR1 is MGHRA and CDR2 YSYEKL. The CDR3 sequence is CASSQNPSTGTQYF. The DNA for the CDR3 is TGCGCCAGCAGCCAGAACCCTAGCACGGGTACGCAGTATTTT.

The chain joins TRBV28 to TRBJ1-4; 9 nucleotides align to TRBD1. This CDR3 spans 13 amino acids. CDR1 MDHEN and CDR2 SYDVKM come from the germline V gene. Trimming cost V 10 bases and J 8 bases; bases outside gene matches: 8. CDR3: CATLQGAEEKLFF. CDR3 DNA: TGTGCCACCCTACAGGGGGCGGAGGAAAAACTGTTTTTT.

This chain uses TRBV29-1 with TRBJ2-7; D is perhaps TRBD2 (5 bases). The V end was cut by 5 bases, the J end by 2 bases, with 13 bases between. CDR1 and CDR2 (germline): SQVTM, ANQGSEA. CDR3 length: 13 residues. For the CDR3, the DNA is TGCAGCGTTACAAGAGGGCCCCCCTACGAGCAGTACTTC. It is translated as CSVTRGPPYEQYF.

Note on this clone: One end of the junction does not line up with germline, which may come from a read error. The rearrangement links TRBV6-6 to TRBJ2-1; D uncertain. The CDR3 runs 11 residues. Germline CDR1 and CDR2: MNHNY and SVGAGI (reference sequence). The CDR3 DNA follows: TGTGCCAGCAGTTACTACGATGAGCAGTTCTTC. Translated: CASSYYDEQFF.

The chain joins TRBV10-3 to TRBJ2-1; TRBD2 aligns across 10 bases. V shed 0 bases and J 5 bases; nucleotides not matched to a gene: 13. This CDR3 comprises 19 residues. In germline, CDR1 is ENHRY, CDR2 SYGVKD. CDR3 sequence: CAISESLAGAPGADNEQFF. For the CDR3, the DNA is TGTGCCATCAGTGAGTCGCTAGCGGGGGCCCCAGGTGCCGACAATGAGCAGTTCTTC.

In its sample, this clone was seen once. The V gene is TRBV28, the J gene TRBJ1-6, with unresolved D. V lost 2 bases to trimming and J lost 5 bases, with 10 bases between them. The CDR3 is 15 residues long. CDR1 is MDHEN and CDR2 is SYDVKM in the germline V gene. CDR3 bases: TGTGCCAGCAGTTTAATAGCAGGAGATAATTCACCCCTCCACTTT. This encodes CASSLIAGDNSPLHF.

The V gene is TRBV7-3, the J gene TRBJ1-2; D remains unclear. V shed 5 bases and J shed 8 bases, with 33 bases lying between them. The CDR3 has 19 residues. CDR1 SGHTA and CDR2 FQGTGA come from the germline V gene. The CDR3 here is CASSPSPAELRLTRHGYTF. The CDR3 DNA follows: TGTGCCAGCAGCCCATCCCCAGCTGAATTGCGCCTCACCCGGCACGGCTACACCTTC. The full variable domain, its missing parts supplied by reference TRBV7-3 and TRBJ1-2, is GAGVSQTPSNKVTEKGKYVELRCDPISGHTALYWYRQSLGQGPEFLIYFQGTGAADDSGLPNDRFFAVRPEGSVSTLKIQRTERGDSAVYLCASSPSPAELRLTRHGYTFGSGTRLTVV.

This chain joins TRBV9 and TRBJ1-6; TRBD1 matches at 10 bases. The CDR3 has 15 residues. Germline CDR1 reads SGDLS; CDR2 reads YYNGEE. J gave up 9 bases and V 2 bases, and 5 bases lay outside the gene matches. The CDR3 DNA sequence: TGTGCCAGCAGCGTGGACAGGGGGTATGGTTCACCCCTCCACTTT. It codes for CASSVDRGYGSPLHF.

Written as DNA, the CDR3 is TGTGCCTGGAGTGTACTTGGACGGGGCGAGCAGTACTTC. Protein product: CAWSVLGRGEQYF. The rearrangement uses TRBV30 and TRBJ2-7; D may be TRBD2 (5 bases). CDR1 GTSNPN and CDR2 SVGIG come from the germline V gene (reference sequence). The V and J ends lost 0 bases and 6 bases respectively, with 12 bases between them. The CDR3 loop spans 13 amino acids.

The chain links TRBV28 to TRBJ2-3; TRBD1 matches 11 bases. Trimming took 4 bases from V and 5 from J; bases not matched to a gene: 2. CDR1 MDHEN and CDR2 SYDVKM come from the germline V gene. The CDR3 length is 14 residues. CDR3 in DNA: TGTGCCAGCAGTTCCGGGACAGGGGGAGATACGCAGTATTTT. This translates into CASSSGTGGDTQYF.

For this clone: This sample also contains other DNA sequences that code for the same CDR3. This chain links TRBV7-9 with TRBJ2-2; either TRBD1 or TRBD2 may fit D (6 bases each). CDR1 is SEHNR, CDR2 FQNEAQ, per germline (reference sequence). Trimming removed 5 bases at V and 3 bases at J, with 13 bases between. This CDR3 has 15 amino acids. This CDR3 is CASSPRGLDTGELFF. CDR3 nucleotide sequence: TGTGCCAGCAGCCCCAGGGGACTTGACACCGGGGAGCTGTTTTTT.

In this sample, this clone is large. The chain couples TRBV18 to TRBJ1-6; TRBD1 matches at 10 bases. The CDR3 loop spans 15 amino acids. Germline CDR1 and CDR2: KGHSH and LQKENI. The ends lost 3 bases at V and 6 bases at J; junction bases unmatched: 2. CDR3 loop: CASSPRDRGNSPLHF. CDR3 in DNA: TGTGCCAGCTCACCTCGGGACAGGGGTAATTCACCCCTCCACTTT.